These T cell receptor beta chains were read from a single sample in a study of HIV-infected children after antiretroviral therapy interruption. TCRdb analysed the 3' RACE reads with MiXCR anew, one entry per CDR3 protein. The sample has roughly 46,000 distinct CDR3 sequences; 4.3% are singletons. The input for sequencing was CD45RA+ CD4+ T cells from PBMCs, pooled from several time points, taken from a donor given antiretroviral therapy, either interrupted or continuous. The receptor set was obtained from a pool of human donors with HIV. The CDR3 runs from the conserved cysteine through the conserved F or W. The D gene is left open where the match is weak. Expanded clones get a size class; other rows say once, few or many, or leave the size out.

V	J	D	size	CDR3	DNA
TRBV7-2	TRBJ2-7	.	few	CASRRGESSYEQYF	TGTGCCAGCAGGCGCGGGGAGAGCTCCTACGAGCAGTACTTC
TRBV5-1	TRBJ1-1	TRBD1	many	CASSFSGTGTEAFF	TGCGCCAGCAGCTTCTCCGGGACAGGGACTGAAGCTTTCTTT
TRBV20-1	TRBJ2-2	.	few	CSARLATNTGELFF	TGCAGTGCTAGGTTGGCCACGAACACCGGGGAGCTGTTTTTT
TRBV3-1	TRBJ2-7	TRBD2	many	CASSPPGLAPWEQYF	TGTGCCAGCAGCCCTCCGGGACTAGCTCCTTGGGAGCAGTACTTC
TRBV12-3/TRBV12-4	TRBJ2-5	.	once	CASSFPLGLQETQYF	TGTGCCAGCAGTTTTCCCCTCGGACTTCAAGAGACCCAGTACTTC
TRBV20-1	TRBJ1-4	TRBD1	many	CSARGPGQANEKLFF	TGCAGTGCTAGAGGACCGGGACAGGCGAATGAAAAACTGTTTTTT
TRBV12-3/TRBV12-4	TRBJ2-7	TRBD1	medium-sized	CASSLGRGFEQYF	TGTGCAAGCAGCTTGGGCAGGGGGTTTGAACAGTACTTC
TRBV4-2	TRBJ2-1	.	.	CASSPAGTASYNEQFF	TGTGCCAGCAGCCCAGCCGGGACGGCCTCCTACAATGAGCAGTTCTTC
TRBV11-3	TRBJ1-5	.	few	CASSLGQVGNQPQHF	TGTGCCAGCAGCTTAGGACAGGTCGGGAATCAGCCCCAGCATTTT
TRBV20-1	TRBJ2-7	.	many	CSAPLRDEQYF	TGCAGTGCGCCCCTGCGGGACGAGCAGTACTTC
TRBV6-6	TRBJ1-1	.	.	CASSEGGVREAEAFF	TGTGCCAGCAGTGAAGGGGGGGTCAGGGAGGCTGAAGCTTTCTTT
TRBV5-1	TRBJ2-2	.	many	CASSATMGLTGELFF	TGCGCCAGCAGCGCGACAATGGGCCTCACCGGGGAGCTGTTTTTT
TRBV18	TRBJ2-1	.	many	CASSPPPAGEQFF	TGTGCCAGCTCACCACCTCCAGCCGGTGAGCAGTTCTTC
TRBV6-2/TRBV6-3	TRBJ1-2	.	many	CASSRAPYYGYTF	TGTGCCAGCAGCAGGGCCCCTTACTATGGCTACACCTTC
TRBV12-3/TRBV12-4	TRBJ1-1	.	many	CASSFPHTEAFF	TGTGCCAGCAGTTTTCCTCACACTGAAGCTTTCTTT
TRBV20-1	TRBJ2-3	.	many	CSASQEGRPDTQYF	TGCAGTGCTAGTCAAGAGGGGAGGCCAGATACGCAGTATTTT
TRBV19	TRBJ2-4	TRBD1	.	CASSVSGTGPIGKNIQYF	TGTGCCAGTAGTGTCTCCGGGACAGGGCCCATTGGCAAAAACATTCAGTACTTC
TRBV24-1	TRBJ1-1	.	many	CATSSAGTYTEAFF	TGTGCCACCAGTTCCGCAGGAACATACACTGAAGCTTTCTTT
TRBV30	TRBJ2-3	.	few	CAWSVSGTQYF	TGTGCCTGGAGTGTATCCGGTACGCAGTATTTT
TRBV3-1	TRBJ2-1	.	many	CASSQGSGVNEQFF	TGTGCCAGCAGCCAAGGTTCGGGGGTGAATGAGCAGTTCTTC
TRBV11-2	TRBJ1-4	.	many	CASSTGRIGPEKLFF	TGTGCCAGCAGCACGGGACGGATTGGGCCTGAAAAACTGTTTTTT
TRBV24-1	TRBJ2-7	.	.	CATSDPGATDNEQYF	TGTGCCACCAGTGACCCAGGGGCGACCGACAACGAGCAGTACTTC
TRBV24-1	TRBJ2-2	TRBD2	.	CATSDLPGGGDTGELFF	TGTGCCACCAGTGACCTACCTGGCGGGGGGGACACCGGGGAGCTGTTTTTT
TRBV2	TRBJ1-5	.	.	CASRLVLQPQHF	TGTGCCAGCAGATTAGTCCTTCAGCCCCAGCATTTT
TRBV12-3/TRBV12-4	TRBJ1-6	.	many	CASSFVDSPLHF	TGTGCCAGCAGTTTTGTAGATTCACCCCTCCACTTT
TRBV5-1	TRBJ2-5	.	many	CASSLGPREETQYF	TGCGCCAGCAGCTTAGGCCCCAGGGAGGAGACCCAGTACTTC
TRBV7-9	TRBJ1-2	.	many	CASTATGAQDGYTF	TGTGCCAGCACCGCGACAGGTGCCCAGGATGGCTACACCTTC
TRBV7-4	TRBJ1-6	.	many	CASSLYPPGRGYSPLHF	TGTGCCAGCAGCTTATATCCGCCCGGTAGGGGCTATTCACCCCTCCACTTT
TRBV6-1	TRBJ1-5	.	many	CASSEGGWRDPQSNQPQHF	TGTGCCAGCAGTGAAGGTGGGTGGCGGGATCCCCAGAGCAATCAGCCCCAGCATTTT
TRBV20-1	TRBJ2-2	.	.	CSAREFGTKNTGELFF	TGCAGTGCTAGAGAGTTCGGGACAAAGAACACCGGGGAGCTGTTTTTT
TRBV6-1	TRBJ2-1	.	few	CAIQGLSYNEQFF	TGTGCCATCCAAGGCCTTTCCTACAATGAGCAGTTCTTC
TRBV3-1	TRBJ1-4	.	many	CASSPPGQSEKLFF	TGTGCCAGCAGCCCTCCAGGGCAAAGTGAAAAACTGTTTTTT
TRBV5-1	TRBJ2-3	TRBD2	many	CASSLGPAGATDTQYF	TGCGCCAGCAGCTTGGGGCCAGCGGGGGCCACAGATACGCAGTATTTT
TRBV14	TRBJ1-1	.	many	CASSRSLNTEAFF	TGTGCCAGCAGCCGCTCCTTGAACACTGAAGCTTTCTTT
TRBV30	TRBJ1-4	.	few	CAWSWGEGEKLFF	TGTGCCTGGAGCTGGGGGGAAGGGGAAAAACTGTTTTTT
TRBV29-1	TRBJ2-2	TRBD2	many	CSVRGAGVPGELFF	TGCAGCGTCCGGGGAGCGGGGGTACCCGGGGAGCTGTTTTTT
TRBV19	TRBJ2-7	TRBD2	few	CASSKAGGPYEQYF	TGTGCCAGTAGCAAAGCGGGGGGCCCCTACGAGCAGTACTTC
TRBV5-1	TRBJ2-3	.	many	CASSLERTTDTQYF	TGCGCCAGCAGCTTGGAAAGAACGACAGATACGCAGTATTTT
TRBV19	TRBJ1-5	.	many	CASSPDNQPQHF	TGTGCCAGTAGTCCAGACAATCAGCCCCAGCATTTT
TRBV7-2	TRBJ2-3	TRBD2	few	CANARGGNTDTQYF	TGTGCCAACGCCCGGGGGGGGAACACAGATACGCAGTATTTT
TRBV5-4	TRBJ1-6	.	.	CASSARGGVIHYNSPLHF	TGTGCCAGCAGCGCCCGTGGGGGGGTAATTCATTATAATTCACCCCTCCACTTT
TRBV19	TRBJ1-5	TRBD1	many	CASSLTGESNQPQHF	TGTGCCAGTAGTCTCACAGGGGAGAGCAATCAGCCCCAGCATTTT
TRBV15	TRBJ2-7	.	few	CATSRDLDPHEQYF	TGTGCCACCAGCAGAGATCTAGACCCCCACGAGCAGTACTTC
TRBV3-1	TRBJ1-2	.	many	CASSQERGNGYTF	TGTGCCAGCAGCCAAGAGAGAGGGAATGGCTACACCTTC
TRBV5-4	TRBJ2-5	.	.	CASSADLGRGETQYF	TGTGCCAGCAGCGCGGATTTAGGCCGCGGAGAGACCCAGTACTTC
TRBV9	TRBJ2-7	.	few	CASSVGSSLSYEQYF	TGTGCCAGCAGCGTAGGTTCTTCCCTTTCCTACGAGCAGTACTTC
TRBV28	TRBJ2-7	.	many	CASSFGGTGREQYF	TGTGCCAGCAGTTTTGGGGGCACCGGGAGGGAGCAGTACTTC
TRBV21-1	TRBJ2-7	.	few	CASSFRRGNEQYF	TGTGCCAGCAGCTTCCGAAGGGGTAACGAGCAGTACTTC
TRBV7-4	TRBJ2-3	TRBD2	few	CASSPGASGGARDTQYF	TGTGCCAGCAGCCCCGGGGCTAGCGGGGGGGCCAGGGATACGCAGTATTTT